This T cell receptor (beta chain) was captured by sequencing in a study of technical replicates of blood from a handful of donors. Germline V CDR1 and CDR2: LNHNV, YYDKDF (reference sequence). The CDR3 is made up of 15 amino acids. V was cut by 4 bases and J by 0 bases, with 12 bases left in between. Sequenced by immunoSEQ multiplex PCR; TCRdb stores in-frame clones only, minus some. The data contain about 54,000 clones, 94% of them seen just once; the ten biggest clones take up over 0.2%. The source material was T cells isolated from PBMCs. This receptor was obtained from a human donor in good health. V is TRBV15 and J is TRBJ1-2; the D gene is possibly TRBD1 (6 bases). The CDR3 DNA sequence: TGTGCCACCAGCATCCCAGGGGAAACTAACTATGGCTACACCTTC. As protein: CATSIPGETNYGYTF.